This TCR beta chain was recovered during a study of cytomegalovirus exposure and HLA in healthy donors. Germline V CDR1 and CDR2: SGDLS, YYNGEE. This CDR3 comprises 15 residues. Trimming shortened V by 0 bases and J by 14 bases, and 20 bases separated the two germline ends. The study ran its PCR with 60 Vbeta and 13 Jbeta primers. Assay: immunoSEQ multiplex PCR; the TCRdb copy retains only in-frame clones and omits some. This table holds around 200,000 clones, over 75% found once. The rearrangement uses TRBV9 and TRBJ1-4; TRBD1 might be the D (6 bases). The sequenced material came from PBMCs. This sequence was found in a male donor in good health and CMV-seronegative. This CDR3 is CASSVAPGQQGVLFF. Written as DNA, the CDR3 is TGTGCCAGCAGCGTAGCCCCCGGACAGCAAGGAGTGCTGTTTTTT.